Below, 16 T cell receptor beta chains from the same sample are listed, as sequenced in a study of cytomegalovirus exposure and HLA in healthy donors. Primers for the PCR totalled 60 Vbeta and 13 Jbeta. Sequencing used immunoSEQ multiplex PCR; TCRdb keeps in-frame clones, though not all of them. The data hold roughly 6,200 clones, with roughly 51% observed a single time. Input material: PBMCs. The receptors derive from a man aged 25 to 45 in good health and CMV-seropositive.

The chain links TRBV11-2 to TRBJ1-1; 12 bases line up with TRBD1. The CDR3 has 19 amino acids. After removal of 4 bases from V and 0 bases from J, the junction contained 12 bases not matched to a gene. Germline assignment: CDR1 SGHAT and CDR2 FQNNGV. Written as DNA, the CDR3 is TGTGCCAGCAGCTCCTATCCCGGGACAGGGGGCGAAATGAACACTGAAGCTTTCTTT. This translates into CASSSYPGTGGEMNTEAFF.

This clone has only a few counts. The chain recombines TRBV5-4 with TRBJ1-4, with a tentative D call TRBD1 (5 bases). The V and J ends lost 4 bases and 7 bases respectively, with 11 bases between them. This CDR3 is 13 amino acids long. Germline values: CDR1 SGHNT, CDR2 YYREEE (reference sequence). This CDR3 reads CASSPWGVEKLFF. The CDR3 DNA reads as TGTGCCAGCAGCCCGTGGGGGGTTGAAAAACTGTTTTTT. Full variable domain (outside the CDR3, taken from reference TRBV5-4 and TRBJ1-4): ETGVTQSPTHLIKTRGQQVTLRCSSQSGHNTVSWYQQALGQGPQFIFQYYREEENGRGNFPPRFSGLQFPNYSSELNVNALELDDSALYLCASSPWGVEKLFFGSGTQLSVL.

This CDR3 is CASSPDRVNTEAFF. In DNA, the CDR3 is TGTGCCAGCAGCCCCGACAGGGTGAACACTGAAGCTTTCTTT. V is TRBV7-9 and J is TRBJ1-1; 7 bases agree with TRBD1. The ends lost 5 bases at V and 0 bases at J; junction bases unmatched: 3. CDR1 SEHNR and CDR2 FQNEAQ come from the germline V gene (reference sequence). This CDR3 spans 14 amino acids.

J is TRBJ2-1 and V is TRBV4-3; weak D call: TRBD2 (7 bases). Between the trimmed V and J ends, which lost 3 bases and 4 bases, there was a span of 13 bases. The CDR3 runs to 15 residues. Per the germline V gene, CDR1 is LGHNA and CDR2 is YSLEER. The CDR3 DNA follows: TGCGCCAGCAGCCACAGGGGAGGGTCTTACAATGAGCAGTTCTTC. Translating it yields CASSHRGGSYNEQFF.

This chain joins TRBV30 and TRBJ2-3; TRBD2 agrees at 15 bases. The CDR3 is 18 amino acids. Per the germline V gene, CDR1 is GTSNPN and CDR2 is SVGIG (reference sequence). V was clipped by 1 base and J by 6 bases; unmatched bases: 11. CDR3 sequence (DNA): TGTGCCTGGAGTGATCCTACCGGGACTAGCGGGGGGCGGGATACGCAGTATTTT. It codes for CAWSDPTGTSGGRDTQYF.

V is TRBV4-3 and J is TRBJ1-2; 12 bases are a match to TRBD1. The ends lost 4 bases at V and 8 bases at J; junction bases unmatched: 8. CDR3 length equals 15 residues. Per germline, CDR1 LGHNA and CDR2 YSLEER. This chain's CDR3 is CASSPTGQGAPGYTF. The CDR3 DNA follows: TGCGCCAGCAGCCCGACGGGACAGGGGGCGCCCGGCTACACCTTC.

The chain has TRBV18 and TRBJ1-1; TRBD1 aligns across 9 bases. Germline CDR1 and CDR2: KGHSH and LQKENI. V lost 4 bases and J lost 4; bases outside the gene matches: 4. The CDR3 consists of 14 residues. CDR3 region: CASSLGQGITEAFF. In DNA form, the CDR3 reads TGTGCCAGCTCACTTGGACAGGGGATCACTGAAGCTTTCTTT.

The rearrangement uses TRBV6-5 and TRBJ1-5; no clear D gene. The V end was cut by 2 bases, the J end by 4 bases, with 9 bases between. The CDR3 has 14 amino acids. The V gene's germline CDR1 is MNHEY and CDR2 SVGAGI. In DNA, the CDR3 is TGTGCCAGCAGTTACCGAGGCCATAATCAGCCCCAGCATTTT. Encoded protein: CASSYRGHNQPQHF.

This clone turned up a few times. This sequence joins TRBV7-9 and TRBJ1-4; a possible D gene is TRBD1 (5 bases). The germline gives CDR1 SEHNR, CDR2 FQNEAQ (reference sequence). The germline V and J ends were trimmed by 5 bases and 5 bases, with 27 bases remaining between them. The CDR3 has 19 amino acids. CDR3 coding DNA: TGTGCCAGCAGCCCTACTAAAGGGGCGGATCGCCTCGGGAATGAAAAACTGTTTTTT. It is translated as CASSPTKGADRLGNEKLFF.

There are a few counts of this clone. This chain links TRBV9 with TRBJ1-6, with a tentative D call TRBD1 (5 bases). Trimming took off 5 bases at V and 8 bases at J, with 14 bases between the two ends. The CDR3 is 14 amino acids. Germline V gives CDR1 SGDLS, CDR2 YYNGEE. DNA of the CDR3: TGTGCCAGCAGGGATGCGGGACTCCATTCACCCCTCCACTTT. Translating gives CASRDAGLHSPLHF.

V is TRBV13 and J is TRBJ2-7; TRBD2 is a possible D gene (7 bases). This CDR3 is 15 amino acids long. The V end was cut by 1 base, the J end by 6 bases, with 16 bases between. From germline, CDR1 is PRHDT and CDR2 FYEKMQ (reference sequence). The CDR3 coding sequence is TGTGCCAGCAGCTTAGAAATGGCAGGGGAGGGCGAGCAGTACTTC. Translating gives CASSLEMAGEGEQYF.

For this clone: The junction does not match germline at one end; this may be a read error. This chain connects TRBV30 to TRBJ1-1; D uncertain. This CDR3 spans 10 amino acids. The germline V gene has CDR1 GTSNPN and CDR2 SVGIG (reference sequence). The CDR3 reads CAWSVGQFDF. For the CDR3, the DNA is TGTGCCTGGAGTGTTGGGCAGTTCGACTTT.

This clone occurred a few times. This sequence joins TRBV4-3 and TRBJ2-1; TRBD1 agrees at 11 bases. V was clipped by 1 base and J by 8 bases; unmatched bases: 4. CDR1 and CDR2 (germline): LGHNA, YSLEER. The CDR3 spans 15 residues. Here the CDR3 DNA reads TGCGCCAGCAGCCAAGGGACAGGGGGCGGGGATGAGCAGTTCTTC. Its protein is CASSQGTGGGDEQFF.

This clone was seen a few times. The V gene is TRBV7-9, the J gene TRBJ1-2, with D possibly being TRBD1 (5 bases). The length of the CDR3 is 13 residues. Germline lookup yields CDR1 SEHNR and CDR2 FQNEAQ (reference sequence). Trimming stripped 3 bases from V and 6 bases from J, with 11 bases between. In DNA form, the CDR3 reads TGTGCCAGCAGCTTTCAGGGAGGACATGGCTACACCTTC. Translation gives CASSFQGGHGYTF.

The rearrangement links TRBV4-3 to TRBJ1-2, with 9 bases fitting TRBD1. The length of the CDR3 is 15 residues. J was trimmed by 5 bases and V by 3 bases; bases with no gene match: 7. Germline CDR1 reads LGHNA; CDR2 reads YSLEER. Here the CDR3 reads CASSQDTGGLYGYTF. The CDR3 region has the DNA TGCGCCAGCAGCCAGGATACAGGGGGCCTGTATGGCTACACCTTC.

The CDR3 sequence is CASSKGGNSNQPQHF. CDR3 bases: TGCGCCAGCAGCAAAGGGGGCAATAGCAATCAGCCCCAGCATTTT. This rearrangement joins TRBV10-1 to TRBJ1-5; 7 nucleotides line up with TRBD1. Germline-derived CDR1 and CDR2 are WNHNN and SYGVQD (reference sequence). The CDR3 has 15 amino acids. V lost 6 bases and J lost 0; bases outside the gene matches: 5.